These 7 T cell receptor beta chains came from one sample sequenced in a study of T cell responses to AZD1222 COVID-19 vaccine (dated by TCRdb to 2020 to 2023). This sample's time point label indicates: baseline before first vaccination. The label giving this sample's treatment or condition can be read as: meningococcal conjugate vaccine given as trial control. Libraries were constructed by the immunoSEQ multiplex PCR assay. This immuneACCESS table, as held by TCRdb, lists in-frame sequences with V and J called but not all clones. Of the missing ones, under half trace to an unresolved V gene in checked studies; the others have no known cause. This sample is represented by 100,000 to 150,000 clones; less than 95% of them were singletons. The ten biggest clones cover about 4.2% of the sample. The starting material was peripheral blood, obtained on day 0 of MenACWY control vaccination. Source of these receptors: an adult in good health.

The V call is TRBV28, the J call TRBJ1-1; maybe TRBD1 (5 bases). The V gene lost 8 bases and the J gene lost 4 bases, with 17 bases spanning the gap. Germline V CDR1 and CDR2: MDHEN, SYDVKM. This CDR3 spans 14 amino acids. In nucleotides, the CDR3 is TGTGCCAGCCGTGGGGGGGGATACCTCACTGAAGCTTTCTTT. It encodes CASRGGGYLTEAFF.

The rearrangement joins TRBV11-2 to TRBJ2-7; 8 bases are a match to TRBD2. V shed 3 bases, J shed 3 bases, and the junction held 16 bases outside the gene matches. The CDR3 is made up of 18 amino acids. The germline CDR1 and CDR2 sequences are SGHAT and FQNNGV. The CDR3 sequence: CASSLGLAGPSGHYEQYF. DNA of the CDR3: TGTGCCAGCAGCTTGGGGCTAGCGGGTCCCTCGGGGCACTACGAGCAGTACTTC.

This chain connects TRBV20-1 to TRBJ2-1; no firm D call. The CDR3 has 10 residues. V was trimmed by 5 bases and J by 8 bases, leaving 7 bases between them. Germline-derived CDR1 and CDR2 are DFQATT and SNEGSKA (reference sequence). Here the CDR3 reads CSAWVHEQFF. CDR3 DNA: TGCAGTGCTTGGGTCCATGAGCAGTTCTTC.

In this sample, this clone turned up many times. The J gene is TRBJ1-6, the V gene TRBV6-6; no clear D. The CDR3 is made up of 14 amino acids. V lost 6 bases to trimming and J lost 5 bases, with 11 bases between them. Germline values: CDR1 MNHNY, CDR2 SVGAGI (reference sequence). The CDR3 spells CASSTAGNNSPLHF. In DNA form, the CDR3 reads TGTGCCAGCAGCACGGCGGGAAATAATTCACCCCTCCACTTT.

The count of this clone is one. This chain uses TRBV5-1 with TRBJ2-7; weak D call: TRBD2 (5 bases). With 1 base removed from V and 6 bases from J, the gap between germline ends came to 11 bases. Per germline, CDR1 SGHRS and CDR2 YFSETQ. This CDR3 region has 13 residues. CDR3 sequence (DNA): TGCGCCAGCAGCTTGAGTTGGCTAGCCGAGCAGTACTTC. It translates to CASSLSWLAEQYF.

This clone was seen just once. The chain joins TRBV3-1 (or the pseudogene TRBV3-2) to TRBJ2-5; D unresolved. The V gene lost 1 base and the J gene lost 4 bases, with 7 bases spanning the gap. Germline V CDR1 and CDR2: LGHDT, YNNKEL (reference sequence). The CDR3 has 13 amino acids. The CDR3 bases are TGTGCCAGCAGCCAAGTCTCAGCAGAGACCCAGTACTTC. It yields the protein CASSQVSAETQYF.

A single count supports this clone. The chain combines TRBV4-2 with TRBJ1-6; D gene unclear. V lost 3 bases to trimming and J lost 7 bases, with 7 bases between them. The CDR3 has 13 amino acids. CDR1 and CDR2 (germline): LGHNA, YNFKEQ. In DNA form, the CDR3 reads TGTGCCAGCAGCCACCCAAACAATTCACCCCTCCACTTT. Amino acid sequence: CASSHPNNSPLHF.